This is a list of T cell receptor beta chains from one sample in a study of T cell responses to AZD1222 COVID-19 vaccine. Repertoires were generated with immunoSEQ multiplex PCR, while TCRdb's copy carries only in-frame clones and drops some. The table shows approximately 130,000 clones, with 93% occurring only once. Sequenced material: peripheral blood, taken on day 0 of AZD1222 vaccination. The receptor set was obtained from an adult in good health. CDR3s include the opening cysteine and the closing phenylalanine or tryptophan. The D gene is left open where the match is weak.

TRBJ1-6 TRBD1 TRBV6-1 CASSEWGQGISPLHF TGTGCCAGCAGTGAATGGGGACAGGGGATTTCACCCCTCCACTTT
TRBJ1-1 - TRBV9 CASSAQGYTEAFF TGTGCCAGCAGCGCTCAGGGTTACACTGAAGCTTTCTTT
TRBJ2-7 TRBD1 TRBV18 CASSPGTVYEQYF TGTGCCAGCTCACCCGGGACAGTGTACGAGCAGTACTTC
TRBJ2-2 TRBD2 TRBV9 CASSVGLAGGHTGELFF TGTGCCAGCAGCGTAGGGCTAGCGGGGGGCCACACCGGGGAGCTGTTTTTT
TRBJ1-1 - TRBV12-3/TRBV12-4 CASSFEGNTEAFF TGTGCCAGCAGTTTTGAGGGGAACACTGAAGCTTTCTTT
TRBJ2-7 TRBD1 TRBV27 CASSLQRTGGRPYEQYF TGTGCCAGCAGTTTACAACGGACAGGGGGAAGACCTTACGAGCAGTACTTC
TRBJ2-5 TRBD1 TRBV7-8 CASSPRGQGGETQYF TGTGCCAGCAGCCCACGGGGACAGGGGGGGGAGACCCAGTACTTC
TRBJ1-4 - TRBV7-8 CASSLAGRGKLFF TGTGCCAGCAGCTTAGCCGGGAGGGGAAAACTGTTTTTT
TRBJ1-6 - TRBV18 CASSPRSPSWSSPLHF TGTGCCAGCTCCCCACGGAGTCCAAGTTGGAGTTCACCCCTCCACTTT
TRBJ1-1 - TRBV27 CASSTPLTGATEAFF TGTGCCAGCAGTACCCCTTTAACAGGAGCCACTGAAGCTTTCTTT
TRBJ1-1 TRBD1 TRBV29-1 CSVEGTAYTEAFF TGCAGCGTTGAGGGGACAGCATACACTGAAGCTTTCTTT
TRBJ1-1 - TRBV5-4 CASSRGHENTEAFF TGTGCCAGCAGCAGGGGACACGAGAACACTGAAGCTTTCTTT
TRBJ1-2 - TRBV7-9 CASSLTAINYGYTF TGTGCCAGCAGCTTAACAGCCATCAACTATGGCTACACCTTC
TRBJ2-5 - TRBV5-1 CASSLFGGSQETQYF TGCGCCAGCAGCTTGTTTGGGGGATCTCAAGAGACCCAGTACTTC
TRBJ2-6 - TRBV27 CASSLRGSGANVLTF TGTGCCAGCAGCTTGCGCGGCTCTGGGGCCAACGTCCTGACTTTC
TRBJ1-1 TRBD1 TRBV5-1 CASRGQTGTITEAFF TGCGCCAGCCGAGGCCAGACAGGGACAATCACTGAAGCTTTCTTT
TRBJ1-1 TRBD1 TRBV4-1 CATSQEAATGWTEAFF TGCGCCACCAGCCAAGAAGCCGCGACAGGGTGGACTGAAGCTTTCTTT
TRBJ1-1 - TRBV6-6 CASRPTNRAGGVAFF TGTGCCAGCAGACCCACTAACAGGGCCGGGGGAGTCGCTTTCTTT
TRBJ1-2 TRBD1 TRBV6-5 CASSWGQGEGYTF TGTGCCAGCAGCTGGGGACAGGGGGAGGGCTACACCTTC
TRBJ2-3 - TRBV29-1 CSGTGWGGTDTQYF TGCAGCGGTACAGGGTGGGGGGGCACAGATACGCAGTATTTT
TRBJ1-1 - TRBV19 CASSPFYREVGTEAFF TGTGCCAGTAGTCCTTTCTACAGGGAGGTTGGCACTGAAGCTTTCTTT
TRBJ1-6 TRBD1 TRBV4-1 CASSQDYRDSFNSPLHF TGCGCCAGCAGCCAAGATTACCGGGACAGTTTTAATTCACCCCTCCACTTT
TRBJ2-1 - TRBV2 CASSPLWGDEQFF TGTGCCAGCAGTCCCCTATGGGGAGATGAGCAGTTCTTC
TRBJ1-2 - TRBV5-1 CARPQGWNGYTF TGCGCCAGACCGCAGGGTTGGAATGGCTACACCTTC
TRBJ1-2 - TRBV7-6 CASSLGVGLEGYTF TGTGCCAGCAGCTTAGGGGTAGGATTGGAAGGCTACACCTTC
TRBJ2-1 - TRBV9 CASSGGYNEQFF TGTGCCAGCAGCGGCGGTTACAATGAGCAGTTCTTC
TRBJ1-5 - TRBV19 CASSIPRGNQPQHF TGTGCCAGTAGTATACCCCGCGGCAATCAGCCCCAGCATTTT
TRBJ2-5 - TRBV12-3/TRBV12-4 CASSLGQKETQYF TGTGCCAGCAGTTTAGGTCAGAAAGAGACCCAGTACTTC
TRBJ2-5 - TRBV3-1/TRBV3-2 CASSHERGYQETQYF TGTGCCAGCAGCCATGAAAGGGGGTACCAAGAGACCCAGTACTTC
TRBJ1-4 - TRBV6-5 CASSREGATNEKLFF TGTGCCAGCAGCCGCGAGGGTGCAACTAATGAAAAACTGTTTTTT
TRBJ2-4 TRBD1 TRBV4-1 CASSHTPPQGTRVIQYF TGCGCCAGCAGCCACACCCCGCCACAGGGGACGAGGGTCATTCAGTACTTC
TRBJ2-7 - TRBV27 CASSYGWLYEQYF TGTGCCAGCAGTTATGGTTGGCTGTACGAGCAGTACTTC